The subject of this entry is one TCR beta chain. This sample is drawn from a study of blood T cell repertoires in COVID-19. Looked up from germline, CDR1 is ENHRY and CDR2 is SYGVKD. V gave up 8 bases and J gave up 2 bases, with 13 bases separating them. CDR3 length equals 14 residues. Produced via immunoSEQ multiplex PCR; TCRdb's table is partial and in-frame only. The sample lists about 200,000 clones; around 87% were seen once. J is TRBJ1-5 and V is TRBV10-3; possible D gene TRBD1, 5 bases. Specimen: peripheral blood. The origin of this receptor is a man in his 60s with acute or convalescent COVID-19. Here the CDR3 reads CAIRGDGGNQPQHF. The CDR3 region has the DNA TGTGCCATCCGGGGGGACGGGGGCAATCAGCCCCAGCATTTT.